The present TCR beta chain was sequenced within a study of neoadjuvant anti-PD-1 for oral cavity cancer. Documented time point: after neoadjuvant nivolumab, at surgical resection. These oral cavity squamous cell carcinomas were HPV-negative and locally advanced. Blood cells were analyzed directly, without culture or expansion. V lost 4 bases to trimming and J lost 0 bases, with 19 bases between them. This CDR3 has 17 amino acids. Germline-derived CDR1 and CDR2 are SGHNT and YYREEE (reference sequence). This clone was observed a single time. The data were produced by immunoSEQ multiplex PCR, yet TCRdb's version contains in-frame clones alone and is incomplete. The sample records about 7,200 clones, roughly 71% being singletons.

J is TRBJ1-1 and V is TRBV5-4, with D possibly matching TRBD1 (5 bases). This receptor was obtained from a person aged 35-79 years with oral cavity squamous cell carcinoma. The source was PBMCs, collected after nivolumab (anti-PD-1) treatment. The CDR3 loop is CASSGGGGTMMNTEAFF. DNA of the CDR3: TGTGCCAGCAGCGGGGGGGGAGGGACTATGATGAACACTGAAGCTTTCTTT. Full variable domain (rest looked up from reference TRBV5-4 and TRBJ1-1): ETGVTQSPTHLIKTRGQQVTLRCSSQSGHNTVSWYQQALGQGPQFIFQYYREEENGRGNFPPRFSGLQFPNYSSELNVNALELDDSALYLCASSGGGGTMMNTEAFFGQGTRLTVV.